These T cell receptor beta chains were read from a single sample in a study of T cell responses to AZD1222 COVID-19 vaccine. The data were produced by immunoSEQ multiplex PCR, yet TCRdb's version contains in-frame clones alone and is incomplete. The sample records approximately 140,000 clones, roughly 89% being singletons. This specimen was peripheral blood, taken on day 0 of AZD1222 vaccination. These receptors were obtained from an adult in good health. Each CDR3 is given with its conserved first and last residue. D genes are given only for firm matches. The size entry is marked missing in some rows and otherwise reads once, few, many or a size class.

clone_size | j_call | d_call | v_call | cdr3_aa | cdr3_nt
NA | TRBJ1-5 | TRBD1 | TRBV15 | CATSRGDSVGNQPQHF | TGTGCCACCAGCAGGGGGGACAGTGTGGGAAATCAGCCCCAGCATTTT
few | TRBJ2-1 | NA | TRBV5-1 | CASSLASSLYNEQFF | TGCGCCAGCAGCTTGGCTAGCAGCCTCTACAATGAGCAGTTCTTC
NA | TRBJ2-7 | NA | TRBV5-6 | CASSLLGPSFYEQYF | TGTGCCAGCAGCTTGTTGGGACCTTCATTCTACGAGCAGTACTTC
NA | TRBJ1-5 | NA | TRBV9 | CASSVGGGGTPQHF | TGTGCCAGCAGCGTCGGGGGCGGCGGTACGCCCCAGCATTTT
NA | TRBJ2-3 | NA | TRBV15 | CAIGRGGTDTQYF | TGTGCCATAGGCAGGGGCGGCACAGATACGCAGTATTTT
NA | TRBJ1-5 | TRBD1 | TRBV5-6 | CASSKTGGGGNQPQHF | TGTGCCAGCAGCAAGACAGGGGGCGGAGGCAATCAGCCCCAGCATTTT
NA | TRBJ1-3 | NA | TRBV7-8 | CASSLGAARVGRIRTGNTIYF | TGTGCCAGCAGCTTAGGTGCCGCCAGGGTTGGCAGGATCCGGACTGGAAACACCATATATTTT
NA | TRBJ2-5 | NA | TRBV19 | CASSIGGLVETQYF | TGTGCCAGTAGTATAGGGGGCTTGGTAGAGACCCAGTACTTC
NA | TRBJ2-5 | NA | TRBV5-1 | CASSLGQGFQETQYF | TGCGCCAGCAGCTTGGGTCAGGGGTTCCAAGAGACCCAGTACTTC
NA | TRBJ2-2 | TRBD1 | TRBV7-2 | CASSSADRGTGELFF | TGTGCCAGCAGCTCCGCCGACAGGGGAACCGGGGAGCTGTTTTTT
NA | TRBJ2-2 | NA | TRBV6-6 | CASTQHEGTGELFF | TGTGCCAGCACTCAACATGAGGGGACCGGGGAGCTGTTTTTT
NA | TRBJ2-7 | TRBD1 | TRBV6-5 | CASSQGATYEQYF | TGTGCCAGCAGCCAGGGGGCCACCTACGAGCAGTACTTC
NA | TRBJ1-3 | TRBD1 | TRBV28 | CASSAGGSEDTIYF | TGTGCCAGCAGTGCAGGGGGTAGTGAGGACACCATATATTTT
NA | TRBJ1-4 | NA | TRBV19 | CASSIGGPGEKLFF | TGTGCCAGTAGTATAGGGGGCCCGGGAGAAAAACTGTTTTTT
NA | TRBJ2-5 | TRBD2 | TRBV6-6 | CASSPRGLAGDNGQETQYF | TGTGCCAGCAGTCCCCGTGGCCTAGCGGGAGATAATGGGCAAGAGACCCAGTACTTC
NA | TRBJ2-5 | TRBD1 | TRBV7-6 | CASSLSDRGWETQYF | TGTGCCAGCAGCTTATCGGACAGGGGTTGGGAGACCCAGTACTTC
NA | TRBJ2-1 | NA | TRBV6-5 | CASSYAFGVQQFF | TGTGCCAGCAGTTACGCCTTTGGGGTCCAGCAGTTCTTC
NA | TRBJ1-5 | NA | TRBV6-1 | CASSEGRGVDSNQPQHF | TGTGCCAGCAGTGAAGGCCGAGGGGTAGATAGCAATCAGCCCCAGCATTTT
once | TRBJ2-7 | TRBD1 | TRBV19 | CASSIGQGSEQYF | TGTGCCAGTAGTATAGGACAGGGTTCGGAGCAGTACTTC
NA | TRBJ2-7 | TRBD2 | TRBV11-2 | CASSLGSAGGSNF | TGTGCCAGCAGCTTGGGTTCCGCGGGAGGATCCAACTTC
NA | TRBJ2-2 | NA | TRBV4-2 | CASSQERPGPLDGELFF | TGTGCCAGCAGCCAAGAGCGACCGGGACCTCTGGACGGGGAGCTGTTTTTT
NA | TRBJ2-5 | NA | TRBV11-2 | CASSLTGGLRETQYF | TGTGCCAGCAGCTTGACTGGGGGCCTGAGGGAGACCCAGTACTTC
NA | TRBJ2-3 | TRBD1 | TRBV5-4 | CASKELGGRSDTQYF | TGTGCCAGTAAAGAATTAGGGGGCCGGTCAGATACGCAGTATTTT
NA | TRBJ2-2 | NA | TRBV21-1 | CASSSGGTTSGRASNTGELFF | TGTGCCAGCAGCTCAGGCGGAACGACTAGCGGGAGGGCCAGTAACACCGGGGAGCTGTTTTTT
NA | TRBJ1-6 | NA | TRBV4-3 | CASSQDGGPLNSPLHF | TGCGCCAGCAGCCAAGATGGGGGACCCTTGAATTCACCCCTCCACTTT
NA | TRBJ2-3 | NA | TRBV11-2 | CASSLAFRSTDTQYF | TGTGCCAGCAGCTTAGCGTTCAGGAGCACAGATACGCAGTATTTT
NA | TRBJ2-7 | TRBD2 | TRBV14 | CASSQGPGLALYEQYF | TGTGCCAGCAGCCAAGGACCGGGACTAGCCTTATACGAGCAGTACTTC
NA | TRBJ2-2 | NA | TRBV9 | CASSETGQLGELFF | TGTGCCAGCAGCGAAACGGGCCAACTCGGGGAGCTGTTTTTT
NA | TRBJ2-1 | TRBD2 | TRBV27 | CASSSPSGSSYNEQFF | TGTGCCAGCTCTTCCCCTAGCGGGAGCTCCTACAATGAGCAGTTCTTC
NA | TRBJ2-5 | NA | TRBV5-1 | CASSLSGGAQETQYF | TGCGCCAGCAGCTTGAGCGGCGGGGCTCAAGAGACCCAGTACTTC
NA | TRBJ2-5 | TRBD1 | TRBV19 | CASSWVVQGGKETQYF | TGTGCCAGTAGTTGGGTCGTACAGGGGGGAAAAGAGACCCAGTACTTC
NA | TRBJ1-1 | NA | TRBV11-1 | CASSSTGNTEAFF | TGTGCCAGCAGCTCGACGGGAAACACTGAAGCTTTCTTT
NA | TRBJ2-1 | NA | TRBV11-2 | CASSLDRVSYNEQFF | TGTGCCAGCAGCTTAGACAGGGTATCCTACAATGAGCAGTTCTTC
NA | TRBJ2-2 | TRBD2 | TRBV6-2/TRBV6-3 | CASSYDWLAGARNTGELFF | TGTGCCAGCAGTTACGATTGGCTAGCGGGAGCCAGAAACACCGGGGAGCTGTTTTTT
NA | TRBJ2-3 | NA | TRBV24-1 | CATREGDTQYF | TGTGCCACCAGGGAGGGGGATACGCAGTATTTT
NA | TRBJ1-5 | NA | TRBV15 | CATSHLSSGHNQPQHF | TGTGCCACCAGCCATCTCTCGTCAGGGCACAATCAGCCCCAGCATTTT
NA | TRBJ1-2 | NA | TRBV20-1 | CSAKDRLYTF | TGCAGTGCTAAGGACAGACTTTACACCTTC
NA | TRBJ1-2 | TRBD1 | TRBV30 | CAWSVKGGTNYGYTF | TGTGCCTGGAGTGTAAAAGGGGGCACTAACTATGGCTACACCTTC
NA | TRBJ2-6 | TRBD1 | TRBV15 | CATSRTGAGANVLTF | TGTGCCACCAGCAGAACAGGGGCTGGGGCCAACGTCCTGACTTTC
NA | TRBJ2-5 | NA | TRBV25-1 | CASSSAKKAETQYF | TGTGCCAGCAGTTCTGCTAAAAAGGCAGAGACCCAGTACTTC
NA | TRBJ1-3 | NA | TRBV28 | CASGTGPQRNTIYF | TGTGCCAGCGGAACCGGGCCCCAGCGGAACACCATATATTTT
NA | TRBJ2-1 | TRBD2 | TRBV28 | CASSIRTSGGRSEQFF | TGTGCCAGCAGCATTCGGACTAGCGGTGGAAGAAGTGAGCAGTTCTTC
NA | TRBJ2-4 | NA | TRBV11-2 | CASSSRLAKNIQYF | TGTGCCAGCAGCTCCCGTCTAGCCAAAAACATTCAGTACTTC
NA | TRBJ2-5 | TRBD1 | TRBV7-9 | CASSEYRGQAETQYF | TGTGCCAGCAGCGAATACAGGGGGCAGGCAGAGACCCAGTACTTC
once | TRBJ1-1 | NA | TRBV12-3/TRBV12-4 | CASSLSGVTEAFF | TGTGCCAGCAGTTTATCAGGGGTCACTGAAGCTTTCTTT
NA | TRBJ2-7 | NA | TRBV21-1 | CASSKGPSDTEPYEQYF | TGTGCCAGCAGCAAAGGGCCGTCGGACACCGAGCCCTACGAGCAGTACTTC